This T cell receptor (beta chain) was identified in a study of cytomegalovirus exposure and HLA in healthy donors. For the study at large: Unique TCRs numbering some 93 million, obtained from HLA-typed donors, made up an early data release.

With 60 Vbeta and 13 Jbeta primers, the PCR was carried out. Profiled with immunoSEQ multiplex PCR; TCRdb holds only in-frame clones, not every one. Of about 160,000 clones detected, roughly 78% appear once; the ten largest clones hold approximately 2.3%. The CDR3 sequence is 16 residues long. The V gene end was trimmed by 5 bases and the J gene end by 6 bases; junction bases not matched to a gene: 8. Germline V gene lookup returns CDR1 PRHDT and CDR2 FYEKMQ (reference sequence). Study observations and caveats: The authors later linked a missense DCLRE1C variant to TCR beta V- and J-gene trimming.

The table lists this clone with a few counts. Its antigen is not known. The source of this sequence is a man aged 40-50 years in good health and CMV-seronegative. Sequencing used PBMCs. This chain connects TRBV13 to TRBJ2-1; 12 bases are shared with TRBD2. Here the CDR3 reads CASSGRTSGISNEQFF. For the CDR3, the DNA is TGTGCCAGCAGCGGGCGGACTAGCGGGATTAGCAATGAGCAGTTCTTC.